This T cell receptor beta chain was recorded in a study of blood T cell repertoires in COVID-19. Deletions cut 3 bases from V and 1 base from J, with 9 bases between. CDR1 is SEHNR and CDR2 is FQNEAQ in the germline V gene (reference sequence). This CDR3 is built from 15 residues. The protocol was immunoSEQ multiplex PCR, while the TCRdb copy is restricted to in-frame clones and leaves out a portion. The sample carries approximately 52,000 clones, 84% recorded once. V and J are TRBV7-9 and TRBJ2-2; D call uncertain. This clonotype was obtained from a woman at least 80 years old with acute or convalescent COVID-19. The source material was peripheral blood. The chain's CDR3 is CASSLFRQNTGELFF. The CDR3 DNA sequence: TGTGCCAGCAGCTTGTTCAGACAGAACACCGGGGAGCTGTTTTTT.